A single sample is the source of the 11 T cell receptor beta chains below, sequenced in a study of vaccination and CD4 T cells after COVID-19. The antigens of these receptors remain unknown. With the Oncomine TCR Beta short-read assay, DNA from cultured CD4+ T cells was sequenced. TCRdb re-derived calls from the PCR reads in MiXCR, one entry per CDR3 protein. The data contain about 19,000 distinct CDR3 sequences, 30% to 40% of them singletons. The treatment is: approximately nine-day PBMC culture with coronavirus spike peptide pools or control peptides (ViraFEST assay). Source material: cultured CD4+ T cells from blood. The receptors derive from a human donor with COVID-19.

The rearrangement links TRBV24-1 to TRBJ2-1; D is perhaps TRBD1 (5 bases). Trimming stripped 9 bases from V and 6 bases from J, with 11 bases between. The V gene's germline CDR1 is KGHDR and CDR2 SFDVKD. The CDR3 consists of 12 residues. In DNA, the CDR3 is TGTGCCACCTCTAGGGGCTCCAATGAGCAGTTCTTC. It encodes CATSRGSNEQFF.

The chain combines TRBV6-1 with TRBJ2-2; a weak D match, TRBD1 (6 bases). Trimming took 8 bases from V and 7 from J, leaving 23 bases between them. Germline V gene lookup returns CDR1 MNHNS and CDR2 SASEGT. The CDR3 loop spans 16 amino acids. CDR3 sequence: CASGSGTPFTGGELFF. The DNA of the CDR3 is TGTGCCAGCGGATCCGGGACACCTTTTACAGGCGGGGAGCTGTTTTTT.

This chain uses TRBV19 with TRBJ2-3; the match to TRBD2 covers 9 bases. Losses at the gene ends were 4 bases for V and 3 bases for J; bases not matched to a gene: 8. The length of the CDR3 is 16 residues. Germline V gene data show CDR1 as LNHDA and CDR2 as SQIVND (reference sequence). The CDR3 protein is CASSSQFSGGTDTQYF. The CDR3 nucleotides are TGTGCCAGTAGTAGTCAGTTTAGCGGGGGAACAGATACGCAGTATTTT.

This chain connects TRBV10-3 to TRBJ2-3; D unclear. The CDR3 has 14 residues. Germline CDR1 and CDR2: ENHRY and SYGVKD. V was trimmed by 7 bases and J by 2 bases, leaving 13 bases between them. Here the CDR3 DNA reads TGTGCCATCATGCCGGGCCCTTTCACAGATACGCAGTATTTT. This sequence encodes CAIMPGPFTDTQYF.

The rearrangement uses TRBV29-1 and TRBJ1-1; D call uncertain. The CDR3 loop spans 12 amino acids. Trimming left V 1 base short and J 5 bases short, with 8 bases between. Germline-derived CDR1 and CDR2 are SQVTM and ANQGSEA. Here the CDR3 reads CSVEGLGTEAFF. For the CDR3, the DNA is TGCAGCGTTGAAGGGCTAGGTACTGAAGCTTTCTTT.

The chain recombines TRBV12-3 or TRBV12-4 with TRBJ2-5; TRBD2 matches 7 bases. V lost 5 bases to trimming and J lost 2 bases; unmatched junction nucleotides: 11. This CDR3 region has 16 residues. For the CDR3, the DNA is TGTGCCAGCAGTCCTCACATGACTAGCAGACAAGAGACCCAGTACTTC. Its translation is CASSPHMTSRQETQYF.

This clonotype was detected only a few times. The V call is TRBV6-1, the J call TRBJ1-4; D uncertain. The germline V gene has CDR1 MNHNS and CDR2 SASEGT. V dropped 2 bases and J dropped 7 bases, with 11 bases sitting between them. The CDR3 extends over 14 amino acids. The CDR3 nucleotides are TGTGCCAGCAGTGAAATGGAGGCGAGTGAAAAACTGTTTTTT. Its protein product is CASSEMEASEKLFF.

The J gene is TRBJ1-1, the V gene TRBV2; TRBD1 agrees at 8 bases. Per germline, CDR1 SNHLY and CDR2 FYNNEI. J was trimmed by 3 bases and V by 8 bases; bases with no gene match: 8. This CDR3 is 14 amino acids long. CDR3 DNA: TGTGCCAGCGCTAGAGACAGGGGAGACACTGAAGCTTTCTTT. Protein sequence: CASARDRGDTEAFF.

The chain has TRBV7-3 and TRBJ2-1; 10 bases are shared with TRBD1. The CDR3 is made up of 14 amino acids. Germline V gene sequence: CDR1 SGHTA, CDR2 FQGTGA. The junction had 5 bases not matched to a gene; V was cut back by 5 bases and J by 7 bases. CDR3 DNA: TGTGCCAGCAGCCCAGACAGGGGGCAAAATGAGCAGTTCTTC. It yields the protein CASSPDRGQNEQFF.

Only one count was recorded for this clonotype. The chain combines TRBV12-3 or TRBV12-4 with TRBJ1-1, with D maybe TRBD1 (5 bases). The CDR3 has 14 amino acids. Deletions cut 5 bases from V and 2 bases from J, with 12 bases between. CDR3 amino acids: CASSGGVGNTEAFF. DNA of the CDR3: TGTGCCAGCAGTGGAGGGGTGGGAAACACTGAAGCTTTCTTT.

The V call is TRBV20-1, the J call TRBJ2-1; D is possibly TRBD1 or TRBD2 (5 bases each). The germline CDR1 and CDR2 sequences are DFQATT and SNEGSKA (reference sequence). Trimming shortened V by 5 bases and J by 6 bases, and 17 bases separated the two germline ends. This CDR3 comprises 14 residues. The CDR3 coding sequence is TGCAGTGCTGGAAGTGGGGGTCGGTTCAATGAGCAGTTCTTC. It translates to CSAGSGGRFNEQFF.